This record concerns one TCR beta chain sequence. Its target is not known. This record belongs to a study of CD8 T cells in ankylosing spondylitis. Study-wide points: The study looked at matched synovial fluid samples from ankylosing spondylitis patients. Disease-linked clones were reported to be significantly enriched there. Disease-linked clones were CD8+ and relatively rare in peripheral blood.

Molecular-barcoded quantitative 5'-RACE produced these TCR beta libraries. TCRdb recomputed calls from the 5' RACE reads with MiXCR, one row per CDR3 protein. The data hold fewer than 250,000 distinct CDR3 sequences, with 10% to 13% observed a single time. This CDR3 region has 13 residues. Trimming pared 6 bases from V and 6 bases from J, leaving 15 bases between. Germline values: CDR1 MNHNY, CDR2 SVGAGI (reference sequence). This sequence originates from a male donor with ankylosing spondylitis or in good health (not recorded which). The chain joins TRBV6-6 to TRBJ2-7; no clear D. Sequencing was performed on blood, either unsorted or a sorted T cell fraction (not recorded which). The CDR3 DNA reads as TGTGCCAGCAGCGATACCTACTACGGCGAGCAGTACTTC. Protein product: CASSDTYYGEQYF.